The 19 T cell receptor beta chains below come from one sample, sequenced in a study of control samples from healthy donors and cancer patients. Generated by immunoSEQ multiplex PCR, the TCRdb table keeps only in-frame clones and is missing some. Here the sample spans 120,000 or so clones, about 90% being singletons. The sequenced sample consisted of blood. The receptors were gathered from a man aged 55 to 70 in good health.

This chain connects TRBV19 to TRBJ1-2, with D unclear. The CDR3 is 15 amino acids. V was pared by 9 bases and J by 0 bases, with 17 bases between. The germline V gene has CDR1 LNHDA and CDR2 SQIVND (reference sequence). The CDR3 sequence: CASGLDGMANYGYTF. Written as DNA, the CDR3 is TGTGCCAGCGGGCTCGATGGTATGGCTAACTATGGCTACACCTTC.

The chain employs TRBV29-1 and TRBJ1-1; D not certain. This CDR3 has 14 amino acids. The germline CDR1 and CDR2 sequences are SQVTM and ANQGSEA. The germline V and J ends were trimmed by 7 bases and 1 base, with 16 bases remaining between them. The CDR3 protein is CSASRVGRNTEAFF. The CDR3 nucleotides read TGCAGCGCGTCCCGCGTTGGGCGGAACACTGAAGCTTTCTTT. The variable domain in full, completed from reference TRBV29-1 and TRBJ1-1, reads SAVISQKPSRDICQRGTSLTIQCQVDSQVTMMFWYRQQPGQSLTLIATANQGSEATYESGFVIDKFPISRPNLTFSTLTVSNMSPEDSSIYLCSASRVGRNTEAFFGQGTRLTVV.

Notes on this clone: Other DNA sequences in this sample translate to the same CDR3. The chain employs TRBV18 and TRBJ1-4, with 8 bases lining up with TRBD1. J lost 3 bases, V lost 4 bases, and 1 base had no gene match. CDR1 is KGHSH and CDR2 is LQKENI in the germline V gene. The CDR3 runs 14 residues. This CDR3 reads CASSRQGSNEKLFF. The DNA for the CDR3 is TGTGCCAGCTCACGACAGGGGTCTAATGAAAAACTGTTTTTT.

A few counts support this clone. This CDR3 reads CAWSVHLRQGGDEQYF. As DNA, the CDR3 is TGTGCCTGGAGTGTCCACCTCCGACAGGGGGGGGACGAGCAGTACTTC. The genes are TRBV30 and TRBJ2-7; 9 bases are shared with TRBD1. The CDR3 covers 16 residues. V lost 0 bases to trimming and J lost 5 bases; unmatched junction nucleotides: 11. The germline CDR1 and CDR2 sequences are GTSNPN and SVGIG (reference sequence).

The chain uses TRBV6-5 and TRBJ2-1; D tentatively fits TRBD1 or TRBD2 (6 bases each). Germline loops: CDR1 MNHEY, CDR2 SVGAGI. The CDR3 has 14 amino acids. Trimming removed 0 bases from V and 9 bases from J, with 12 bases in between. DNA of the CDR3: TGTGCCAGCAGTTACTCCGGCAGGGGAGGTGAGCAGTTCTTC. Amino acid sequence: CASSYSGRGGEQFF.

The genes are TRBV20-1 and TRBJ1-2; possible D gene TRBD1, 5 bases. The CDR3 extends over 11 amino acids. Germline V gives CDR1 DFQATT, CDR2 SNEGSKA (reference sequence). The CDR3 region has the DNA TGCAGGGGAGGTGGGGGTCTTGGCTACACCTTC. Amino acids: CRGGGGLGYTF.

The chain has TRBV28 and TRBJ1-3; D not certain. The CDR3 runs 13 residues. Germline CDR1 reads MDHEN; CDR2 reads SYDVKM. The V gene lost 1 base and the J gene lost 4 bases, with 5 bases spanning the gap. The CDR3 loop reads CASSLFPGNTIYF. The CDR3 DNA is TGTGCCAGCAGTTTATTTCCGGGAAACACCATATATTTT. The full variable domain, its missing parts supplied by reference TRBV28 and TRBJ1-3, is DVKVTQSSRYLVKRTGEKVFLECVQDMDHENMFWYRQDPGLGLRLIYFSYDVKMKEKGDIPEGYSVSREKKERFSLILESASTNQTSMYLCASSLFPGNTIYFGEGSWLTVV.

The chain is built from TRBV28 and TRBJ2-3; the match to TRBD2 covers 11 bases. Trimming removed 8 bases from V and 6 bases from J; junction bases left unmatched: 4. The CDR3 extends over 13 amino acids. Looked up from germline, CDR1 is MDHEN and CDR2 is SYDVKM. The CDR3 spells CASASGGSDTQYF. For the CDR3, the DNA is TGTGCCAGCGCTAGCGGGGGGTCGGATACGCAGTATTTT.

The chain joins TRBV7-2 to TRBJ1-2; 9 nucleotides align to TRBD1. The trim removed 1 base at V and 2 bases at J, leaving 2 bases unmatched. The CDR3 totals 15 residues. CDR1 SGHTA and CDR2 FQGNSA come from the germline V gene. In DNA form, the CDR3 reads TGTGCCAGCAGCTTAGGGACAGGGGCCAACTATGGCTACACCTTC. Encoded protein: CASSLGTGANYGYTF.

The CDR3 reads CASSLLAGRFQPQHF. CDR3 sequence (DNA): TGTGCCAGCAGTTTATTGGCAGGGAGGTTTCAGCCCCAGCATTTT. The chain combines TRBV28 with TRBJ1-5, with D possibly matching TRBD1 (5 bases). CDR1 MDHEN and CDR2 SYDVKM come from the germline V gene. Trimming removed 1 base from V and 6 bases from J, with 13 bases in between. There are 15 residues in the CDR3.

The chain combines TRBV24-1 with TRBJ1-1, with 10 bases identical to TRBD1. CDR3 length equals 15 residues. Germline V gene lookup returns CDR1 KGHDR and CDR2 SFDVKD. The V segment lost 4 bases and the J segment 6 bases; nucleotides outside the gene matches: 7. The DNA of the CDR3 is TGTGCCACCAGTGACCGGGGACAGGGGATAGCTGAAGCTTTCTTT. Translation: CATSDRGQGIAEAFF.

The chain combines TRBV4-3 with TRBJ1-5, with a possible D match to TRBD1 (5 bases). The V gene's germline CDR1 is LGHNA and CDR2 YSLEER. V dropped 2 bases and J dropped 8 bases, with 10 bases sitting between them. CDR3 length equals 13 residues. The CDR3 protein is CASSQRLGEPQHF. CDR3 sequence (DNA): TGCGCCAGCAGCCAACGGCTAGGGGAGCCCCAGCATTTT.

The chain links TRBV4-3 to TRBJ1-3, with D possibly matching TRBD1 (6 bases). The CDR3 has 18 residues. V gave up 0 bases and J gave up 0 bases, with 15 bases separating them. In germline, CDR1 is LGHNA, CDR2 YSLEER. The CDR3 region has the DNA TGCGCCAGCAGCCAAGATTTGCAGGGGCTTAGCTCTGGAAACACCATATATTTT. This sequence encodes CASSQDLQGLSSGNTIYF.

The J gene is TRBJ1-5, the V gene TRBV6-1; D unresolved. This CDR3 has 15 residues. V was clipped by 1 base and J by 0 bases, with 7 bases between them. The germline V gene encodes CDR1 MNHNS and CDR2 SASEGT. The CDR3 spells CASSEGAISNQPQHF. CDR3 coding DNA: TGTGCCAGCAGTGAAGGGGCTATTAGCAATCAGCCCCAGCATTTT.

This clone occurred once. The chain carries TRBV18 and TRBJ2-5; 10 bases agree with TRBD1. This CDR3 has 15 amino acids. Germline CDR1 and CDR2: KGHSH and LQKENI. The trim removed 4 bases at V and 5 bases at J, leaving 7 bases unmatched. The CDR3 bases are TGTGCCAGCTCACTCGGGACAGGGGATGGGGAGACCCAGTACTTC. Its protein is CASSLGTGDGETQYF.

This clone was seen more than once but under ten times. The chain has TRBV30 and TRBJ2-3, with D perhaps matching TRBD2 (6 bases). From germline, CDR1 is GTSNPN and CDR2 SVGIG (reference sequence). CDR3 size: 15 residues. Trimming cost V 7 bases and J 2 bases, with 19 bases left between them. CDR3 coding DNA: TGTGCCTCAACCCTTCTCCGGACTAACACAGATACGCAGTATTTT. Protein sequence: CASTLLRTNTDTQYF.

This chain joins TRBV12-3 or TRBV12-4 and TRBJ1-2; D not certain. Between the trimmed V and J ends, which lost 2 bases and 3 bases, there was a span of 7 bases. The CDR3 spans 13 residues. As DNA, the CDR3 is TGTGCCAGCAGTTTACAGAGCTACTATGGCTACACCTTC. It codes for CASSLQSYYGYTF.

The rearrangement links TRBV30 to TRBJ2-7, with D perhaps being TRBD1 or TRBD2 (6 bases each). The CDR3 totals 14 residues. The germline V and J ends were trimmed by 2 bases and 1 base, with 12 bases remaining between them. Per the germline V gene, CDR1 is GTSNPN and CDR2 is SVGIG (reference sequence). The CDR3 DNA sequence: TGTGCCTGGAGTTTGGGGGGCGCTTCCTACGAGCAGTACTTC. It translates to CAWSLGGASYEQYF.

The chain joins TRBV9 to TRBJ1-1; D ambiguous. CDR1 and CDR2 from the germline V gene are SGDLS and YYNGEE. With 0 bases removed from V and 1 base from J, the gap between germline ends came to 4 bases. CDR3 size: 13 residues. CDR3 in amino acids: CASSVVTNTEAFF. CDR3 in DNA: TGTGCCAGCAGCGTAGTAACGAACACTGAAGCTTTCTTT.